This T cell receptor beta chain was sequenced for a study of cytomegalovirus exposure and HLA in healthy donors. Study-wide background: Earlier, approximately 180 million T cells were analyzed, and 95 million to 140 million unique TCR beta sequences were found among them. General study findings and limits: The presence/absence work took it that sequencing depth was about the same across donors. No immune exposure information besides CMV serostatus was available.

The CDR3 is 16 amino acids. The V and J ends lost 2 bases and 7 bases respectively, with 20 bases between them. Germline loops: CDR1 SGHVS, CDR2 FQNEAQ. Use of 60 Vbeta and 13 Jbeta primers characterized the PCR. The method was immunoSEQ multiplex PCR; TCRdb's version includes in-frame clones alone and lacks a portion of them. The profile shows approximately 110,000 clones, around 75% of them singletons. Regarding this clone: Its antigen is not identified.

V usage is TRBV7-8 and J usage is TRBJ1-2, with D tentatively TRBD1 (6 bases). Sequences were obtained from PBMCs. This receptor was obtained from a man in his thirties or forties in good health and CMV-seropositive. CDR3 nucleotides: TGTGCCAGCAGCTTATATTTGCGGGCAGGGGCGATTGGCTACACCTTC. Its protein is CASSLYLRAGAIGYTF.